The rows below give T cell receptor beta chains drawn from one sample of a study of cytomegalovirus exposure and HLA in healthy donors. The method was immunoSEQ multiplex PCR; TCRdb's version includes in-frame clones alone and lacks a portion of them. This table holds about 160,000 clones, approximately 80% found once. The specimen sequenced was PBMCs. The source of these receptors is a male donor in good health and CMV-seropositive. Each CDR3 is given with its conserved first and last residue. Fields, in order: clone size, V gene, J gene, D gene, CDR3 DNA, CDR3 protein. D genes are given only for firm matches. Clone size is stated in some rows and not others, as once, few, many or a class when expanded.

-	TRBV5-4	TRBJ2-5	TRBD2	TGTGCCAGCAGCTTAGGGACTAGCGGGCGCTGGGAGACCCAGTACTTC	CASSLGTSGRWETQYF
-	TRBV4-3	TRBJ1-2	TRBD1	TGCGCCAGCAGCCTCGGACAGGGGGCTGATGGCTACACCTTC	CASSLGQGADGYTF
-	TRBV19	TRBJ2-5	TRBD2	TGTGCCAGTAGTACTGGACTAGCGGGGCAAGAGACCCAGTACTTC	CASSTGLAGQETQYF
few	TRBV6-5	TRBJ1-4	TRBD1	TGTGCCAGCAGAGCAGAGGGGGCCTTAGAAAAACTGTTTTTT	CASRAEGALEKLFF
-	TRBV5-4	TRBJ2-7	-	TGTGCCAGCAGCGCTGGTCTGTCGGGATCCGAGCAGTACTTC	CASSAGLSGSEQYF
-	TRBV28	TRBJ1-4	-	TGTGCCAGCGGACCATGGGGCCCAACTAATGAAAAACTGTTTTTT	CASGPWGPTNEKLFF
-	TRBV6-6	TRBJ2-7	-	TGTGCCAGCAGTTACCCCACTTCGAGCTCCTACGAGCAGTACTTC	CASSYPTSSSYEQYF
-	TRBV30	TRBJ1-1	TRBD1	TGTGCCTGGAGGGGACAGGGGATGGTTTCGACTGAAGCTTTCTTT	CAWRGQGMVSTEAFF
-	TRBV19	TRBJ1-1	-	TGTGCCAGTAGTATCGGTGGCACTAGTACTGAAGCTTTCTTT	CASSIGGTSTEAFF
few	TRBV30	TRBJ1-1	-	TGTGCCTGGAGTGTGCAGATCATGAACACTGAAGCTTTCTTT	CAWSVQIMNTEAFF
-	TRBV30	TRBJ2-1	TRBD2	TGTGCCAGTTCTAGCGGAGCTAACAATGAGCAGTTCTTC	CASSSGANNEQFF
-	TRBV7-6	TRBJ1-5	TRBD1	TGTGCCAGCAGCATGGGACAGGCTCCAAGCCCCGGACAGCCCCAGCATTTT	CASSMGQAPSPGQPQHF
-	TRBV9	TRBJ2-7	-	TGTGCCAGCAGCGTAGGTGGGGCAGGCTCCTACGAGCAGTACTTC	CASSVGGAGSYEQYF
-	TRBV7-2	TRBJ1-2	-	TGTGCCAGCAGCTTAGATTGGCAGGGAGGGAACTATGGCTACACCTTC	CASSLDWQGGNYGYTF
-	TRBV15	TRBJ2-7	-	TGTGCCACCAGCAGAGGAGGCGGCCGCTCCTACGAGCAGTACTTC	CATSRGGGRSYEQYF
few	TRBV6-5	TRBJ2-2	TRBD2	TGTGCCAGCCATGGGGGGGCCGGGGAGCTGTTTTTT	CASHGGAGELFF
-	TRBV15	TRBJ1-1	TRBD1	TGTGCCACCAGCGGTCGACAGGGCTGGACTGAAGCTTTCTTT	CATSGRQGWTEAFF
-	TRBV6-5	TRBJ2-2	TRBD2	TGTGCCAGCACAAACCTCTGGGGGGGTACCGGGGAGCTGTTTTTT	CASTNLWGGTGELFF
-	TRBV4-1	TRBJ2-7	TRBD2	TGCGCCAGCAGCCCGTCCGCGGGACCGCCGGGACTAAGGGCCTCCTACGAGCAGTACTTC	CASSPSAGPPGLRASYEQYF
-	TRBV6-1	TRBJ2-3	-	TGTGCCAGCAGTCCGCTGACAGGGAGGACAGATACGCAGTATTTT	CASSPLTGRTDTQYF
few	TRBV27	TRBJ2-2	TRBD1	TGTGCCAGCAGTTTCTGGGATTATTCCGGGACAGCCGTCGGGGAGCTGTTTTTT	CASSFWDYSGTAVGELFF
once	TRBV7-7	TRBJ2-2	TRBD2	TGTGCCAGCAGCCGTCAGACTAGCGGGGGAGGTCCCGGGGAGCTGTTTTTT	CASSRQTSGGGPGELFF
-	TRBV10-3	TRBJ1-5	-	TGTGCCATCAGTGAGGGGACGGGGGGCAATCAGCCCCAGCATTTT	CAISEGTGGNQPQHF
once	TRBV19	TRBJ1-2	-	TGTGCCAGTAGTACCAGGAACTATGGCTACACCTTC	CASSTRNYGYTF
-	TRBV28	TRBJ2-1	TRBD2	TGTGCCAGCAGTCCCCAGTGGGCGGGAGGGAAAGACAATGAGCAGTTCTTC	CASSPQWAGGKDNEQFF
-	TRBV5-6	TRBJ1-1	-	TGTGCCAGCAGCTTGGTGGCAGGGTATGACACTGAAGCTTTCTTT	CASSLVAGYDTEAFF
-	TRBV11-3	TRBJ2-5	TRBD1	TGTGCCAGCAGCTCGGACAGGGGCGAGACCCAGTACTTC	CASSSDRGETQYF
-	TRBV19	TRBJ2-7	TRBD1	TGTGCCAGTAGCCGAGAGGGACAGGGGGCGCGTGAGCAGTACTTC	CASSREGQGAREQYF
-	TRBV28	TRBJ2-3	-	TGTGCCAGCGGAGGCGTCACAGATACGCAGTATTTT	CASGGVTDTQYF
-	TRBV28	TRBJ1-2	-	TGTGCCAGCAGTGGGGCAGGGAGGGTGGGGGGCTACACCTTC	CASSGAGRVGGYTF
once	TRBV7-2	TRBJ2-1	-	TGTGCCAGCAGCTTAGCGGCCCTCGCGGGCTACAATGAGCAGTTCTTC	CASSLAALAGYNEQFF
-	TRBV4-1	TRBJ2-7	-	TGCGCCAGCAGCCAAGAGAGCAGGGTTTCCTACGAGCAGTACTTC	CASSQESRVSYEQYF
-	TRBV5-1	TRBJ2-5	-	TGCGCCAGCAGCTTTGGGTTAGCGGAGACCCAGTACTTC	CASSFGLAETQYF
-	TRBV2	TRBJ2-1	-	TGTGCCAGCAGGTCCGAAGGGGGATACGAGCAGTTCTTC	CASRSEGGYEQFF
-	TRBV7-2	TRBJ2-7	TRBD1	TGTGCCAGCAGCCGAGCTCGGGACAGGGGCGAGCAGTACTTC	CASSRARDRGEQYF
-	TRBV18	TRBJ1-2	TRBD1	TGTGCCAGCTCACCGGGACAGGAGGGAGGCTACACCTTC	CASSPGQEGGYTF
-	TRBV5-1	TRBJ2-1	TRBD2	TGCGCCAGCAGCTTGCGGGGGGGCAGTAATGAGCAGTTCTTC	CASSLRGGSNEQFF
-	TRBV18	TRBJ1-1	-	TGTGCCAGCTCACCTGAAGGGACACTGAACACTGAAGCTTTCTTT	CASSPEGTLNTEAFF
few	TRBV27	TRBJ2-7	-	TGTGCCAGCAGCCTAATAAGTACGGGAGCGGTCGAGCAGTACTTC	CASSLISTGAVEQYF
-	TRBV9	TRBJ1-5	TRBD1	TGTGCCAGCAGCGTGGGCGGGACAGGGGATCAGCCCCAGCATTTT	CASSVGGTGDQPQHF
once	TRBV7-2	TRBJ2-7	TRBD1	TGTGCCAGCAGCCGGGACAGGGGCAGCAACGAGCAGTACTTC	CASSRDRGSNEQYF
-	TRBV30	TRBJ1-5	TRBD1	TGTGCCTGGAGTGAAGGGACAGCCTTAAATCAGCCCCAGCATTTT	CAWSEGTALNQPQHF
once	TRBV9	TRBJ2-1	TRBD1	TGTGCCAGCAGCAGGACAGGGACCTACAATGAGCAGTTCTTC	CASSRTGTYNEQFF
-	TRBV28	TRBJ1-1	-	TGTGCCAGCAAAACTGACAGTTTGAACACTGAAGCTTTCTTT	CASKTDSLNTEAFF
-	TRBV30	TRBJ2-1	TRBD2	TGTGCCTGGAGTGTCCTAGCGGGAGGGCCAGGCGAGCAGTTCTTC	CAWSVLAGGPGEQFF
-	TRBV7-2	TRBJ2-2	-	TGTGCCAGCAGCTTCCAGGGGTCCGGGGAGCTGTTTTTT	CASSFQGSGELFF
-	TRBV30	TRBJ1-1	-	TGTGCCTGGTTGACAGCCGCTGAAGCTTTCTTT	CAWLTAAEAFF
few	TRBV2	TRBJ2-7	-	TGTGCCAGCACTGTACAGGCCTACGAGCAGTACTTC	CASTVQAYEQYF
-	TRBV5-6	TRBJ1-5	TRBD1	TGTGCCAGCAGCTTCACAGGGGAAGTTGGCAATCAGCCCCAGCATTTT	CASSFTGEVGNQPQHF
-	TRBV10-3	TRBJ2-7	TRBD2	TGTGCCATGGGGGCCGGGACTAGCGGCGAGCAGTACTTC	CAMGAGTSGEQYF
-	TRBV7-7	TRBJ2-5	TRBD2	TGTGCCAGCAGCTTCCGGAGGGCGGGGGACGGAACGGGGACCCAGTACTTC	CASSFRRAGDGTGTQYF
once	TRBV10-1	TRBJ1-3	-	TGCGCCAGCACCAGTAATTCTGGAAACACCATATATTTT	CASTSNSGNTIYF
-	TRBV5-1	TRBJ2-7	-	TGCGCCAGCAGCGGCACCGACAGGACGGGGGAGCAGTACTTC	CASSGTDRTGEQYF
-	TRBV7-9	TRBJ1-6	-	TGTGCCAGCAGCTTGAACGGGAATAATTCACCCCTCCACTTT	CASSLNGNNSPLHF
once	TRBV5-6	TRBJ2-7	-	TGTGCCAGCACCTTTTTTGCGACCTACGAGCAGTACTTC	CASTFFATYEQYF
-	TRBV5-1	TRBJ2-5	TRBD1	TGCGCCAGCAGCTTTTTTGGACAGGGAAGTGGGGAGACCCAGTACTTC	CASSFFGQGSGETQYF
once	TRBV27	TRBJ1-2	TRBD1	TGTGCCAGCAGACAGGGGGCTTATGGCTACACCTTC	CASRQGAYGYTF